The next 31 T cell receptor beta chains were all read from a single sample in a study of cytomegalovirus exposure and HLA in healthy donors. The PCR contained 60 Vbeta and 13 Jbeta primers. TCRdb's table, derived via immunoSEQ multiplex PCR, lists solely in-frame clones and lacks some. The table records tens of thousands of clones, 81% of them present only once. Sequenced input: PBMCs. These receptor sequences come from a girl under 10 years old in good health and CMV-seropositive.

This chain links TRBV6-1 with TRBJ2-3; TRBD2 aligns across 9 bases. Germline V CDR1 and CDR2: MNHNS, SASEGT. This CDR3 contains 14 residues. Losses at the gene ends were 8 bases for V and 2 bases for J; bases not matched to a gene: 5. This CDR3 reads CASGLAGFTDTQYF. The CDR3 DNA sequence: TGTGCCAGCGGGCTAGCGGGGTTCACAGATACGCAGTATTTT.

The V gene is TRBV5-6, the J gene TRBJ1-5, with D possibly being TRBD1 (5 bases). The CDR3 extends over 16 amino acids. The germline CDR1 and CDR2 sequences are SGHDT and YYEEEE. V was trimmed by 5 bases and J by 6 bases, leaving 21 bases between them. Here the CDR3 DNA reads TGTGCCAGCAGTTTGAGCCTGGTGGGGGGAGTTCAGCCCCAGCATTTT. It codes for CASSLSLVGGVQPQHF.

The gene calls are TRBV28 and TRBJ2-1; 13 nucleotides line up with TRBD2. This CDR3 contains 16 residues. The ends lost 8 bases at V and 5 bases at J; junction bases unmatched: 9. Germline loops: CDR1 MDHEN, CDR2 SYDVKM. CDR3 amino acids: CASRNQGTSGNNEQFF. The CDR3 coding sequence is TGTGCCAGCCGCAATCAGGGGACTAGCGGGAACAATGAGCAGTTCTTC.

The chain employs TRBV4-3 and TRBJ2-5, with 9 nucleotides matching TRBD1. Germline V CDR1 and CDR2: LGHNA, YSLEER. The CDR3 is made up of 16 amino acids. Trimming at V came to 2 bases and at J to 4 bases, leaving 8 bases not matched to a gene. The CDR3 region is CASSQIYRGRGETQYF. The CDR3 nucleotides read TGCGCCAGCAGCCAAATCTACAGGGGGCGAGGAGAGACCCAGTACTTC.

This chain uses TRBV27 with TRBJ2-7; 9 bases are a match to TRBD1. CDR1 and CDR2 from the germline V gene are MNHEY and SMNVEV (reference sequence). The CDR3 sequence is 13 residues long. The V gene end was trimmed by 9 bases and the J gene end by 7 bases; junction bases not matched to a gene: 10. CDR3 sequence (DNA): TGTGCCAGTTCCCTACAGGGGGCGGGGGAGCAGTACTTC. Encoded protein: CASSLQGAGEQYF.

In DNA, the CDR3 is TGCGCCAGCAGCTTAGCCGGGACAGGCCCTTACGAGCAGTACTTC. Translated: CASSLAGTGPYEQYF. The rearrangement uses TRBV5-1 and TRBJ2-7; 8 bases fit TRBD1. J was trimmed by 4 bases and V by 2 bases; bases with no gene match: 8. The CDR3 loop spans 15 amino acids. Germline V gives CDR1 SGHRS, CDR2 YFSETQ.

The chain has TRBV4-3 and TRBJ2-3, with 8 bases matching TRBD2. This CDR3 has 18 residues. CDR1 is LGHNA and CDR2 is YSLEER in the germline V gene. V gave up 0 bases and J gave up 11 bases; unmatched junction bases: 19. CDR3 loop: CASSQEWMSGGLSRGQYF. CDR3 nucleotides: TGCGCCAGCAGCCAAGAGTGGATGTCGGGAGGGCTGTCGAGGGGGCAGTATTTT.

This clone is a singleton in its sample. This chain uses TRBV25-1 with TRBJ2-3, with 9 bases aligning to TRBD2. V lost 3 bases to trimming and J lost 0 bases; unmatched junction nucleotides: 4. This CDR3 has 16 residues. CDR1 is MGHDK, CDR2 SYGVNS, per germline. In nucleotides, the CDR3 is TGTGCCAGCAGTGAGGCCCTAGCGGGAAGCACAGATACGCAGTATTTT. Encoded protein: CASSEALAGSTDTQYF.

The chain combines TRBV6-5 with TRBJ2-7; D not resolved. V was shortened by 3 bases and J by 3 bases, with 12 bases between the two germline ends. The germline V gene encodes CDR1 MNHEY and CDR2 SVGAGI. The CDR3 consists of 14 residues. The chain's CDR3 is CASSYHENFYEQYF. CDR3 nucleotide sequence: TGTGCCAGCAGTTATCACGAGAATTTCTACGAGCAGTACTTC.

J is TRBJ2-1 and V is TRBV27, with no clear D. This CDR3 has 15 residues. Trimming pared 3 bases from V and 2 bases from J, leaving 11 bases between. Per germline, CDR1 MNHEY and CDR2 SMNVEV (reference sequence). CDR3 region: CASSFVGRTYNEQFF. The DNA for the CDR3 is TGTGCCAGCAGTTTTGTGGGCAGAACCTACAATGAGCAGTTCTTC.

This clone appeared a single time. The V gene is TRBV4-3, the J gene TRBJ2-7; 9 nucleotides align to TRBD1. CDR1 is LGHNA, CDR2 YSLEER, per germline. Trimming took 0 bases from V and 3 from J; bases not matched to a gene: 18. The CDR3 is made up of 20 amino acids. The DNA for the CDR3 is TGCGCCAGCAGCCAAGATCCAACCGAGGGACAGGGATGGAACCGCTACGAGCAGTACTTC. It is translated as CASSQDPTEGQGWNRYEQYF.

The J gene is TRBJ1-3, the V gene TRBV30; 7 nucleotides match TRBD1. The CDR3 has 15 amino acids. The ends lost 5 bases at V and 0 bases at J; junction bases unmatched: 7. CDR1 is GTSNPN, CDR2 SVGIG, per germline (reference sequence). The CDR3 region is CAWGRDRVSGNTIYF. In DNA, the CDR3 is TGTGCCTGGGGCCGGGACAGAGTCTCTGGAAACACCATATATTTT.

The chain links TRBV6-6 to TRBJ1-2; TRBD1 agrees at 9 bases. Trimming at V came to 4 bases and at J to 8 bases, leaving 8 bases not matched to a gene. There are 14 residues in the CDR3. Germline CDR1 is MNHNY and CDR2 is SVGAGI (reference sequence). DNA for the CDR3: TGTGCCAGCAGTTGGAAAACAGGGGGCGGAGGCTACACCTTC. Amino acids: CASSWKTGGGGYTF.

The sample holds one count of this clone. This chain connects TRBV5-1 to TRBJ2-5; tentative D call: TRBD1 (5 bases). Looked up from germline, CDR1 is SGHRS and CDR2 is YFSETQ. This CDR3 is built from 14 residues. The V end was cut by 2 bases, the J end by 7 bases, with 15 bases between. CDR3 sequence (DNA): TGCGCCAGCAGCTTATCTGACAGTATGGGGACCCAGTACTTC. This sequence encodes CASSLSDSMGTQYF.

The chain uses TRBV5-1 and TRBJ2-1; D gene uncertain. Trimming took 4 bases from V and 2 from J, leaving 4 bases between them. Germline CDR1 is SGHRS and CDR2 is YFSETQ. The CDR3 extends over 12 amino acids. The chain's CDR3 is CASSQTYNEQFF. DNA for the CDR3: TGCGCCAGCAGCCAAACCTACAATGAGCAGTTCTTC.

This clone appeared once. The chain is built from TRBV7-9 and TRBJ2-7, with 8 bases identical to TRBD2. Losses at the gene ends were 4 bases for V and 4 bases for J; bases not matched to a gene: 9. The germline V gene has CDR1 SEHNR and CDR2 FQNEAQ (reference sequence). The CDR3 is made up of 15 amino acids. The CDR3 DNA follows: TGTGCCAGCAGCTCCCCGACTAGCGAGTTATACGAGCAGTACTTC. Translated, it gives CASSSPTSELYEQYF.

The chain employs TRBV10-3 and TRBJ2-3; D gene ambiguous. CDR3 length equals 13 residues. Germline V lookup: CDR1 ENHRY, CDR2 SYGVKD. Between the trimmed V and J ends, which lost 3 bases and 0 bases, there was a span of 4 bases. CDR3 coding DNA: TGTGCCATCAGTGACCCGAGCACAGATACGCAGTATTTT. It encodes CAISDPSTDTQYF.

The CDR3 DNA follows: TGTGCCTGGAGGAAACAGGGGAACACTGAAGCTTTCTTT. Protein product: CAWRKQGNTEAFF. The rearrangement joins TRBV30 to TRBJ1-1; D might be TRBD1 (6 bases). This CDR3 spans 13 amino acids. Trimming removed 3 bases from V and 1 base from J, with 9 bases in between. Germline loops: CDR1 GTSNPN, CDR2 SVGIG (reference sequence).

The chain employs TRBV5-1 and TRBJ1-4; no reliable D call. In germline, CDR1 is SGHRS, CDR2 YFSETQ. The CDR3 has 12 residues. The V gene lost 0 bases and the J gene lost 12 bases, with 9 bases spanning the gap. CDR3 sequence reads: CASSLDGGELFF. CDR3 in DNA: TGCGCCAGCAGCTTGGACGGCGGAGAACTGTTTTTT.

The rearrangement uses TRBV10-3 and TRBJ2-5, with D possibly matching TRBD1 (6 bases). Germline loops: CDR1 ENHRY, CDR2 SYGVKD. This CDR3 region has 13 residues. V was clipped by 2 bases and J by 2 bases, with 6 bases between them. The CDR3 is CAISETGQETQYF. As DNA, the CDR3 is TGTGCCATCAGTGAGACAGGGCAAGAGACCCAGTACTTC.

This sequence joins TRBV6-1 and TRBJ2-7, with D perhaps TRBD2 (5 bases). Germline V gene lookup returns CDR1 MNHNS and CDR2 SASEGT. V lost 8 bases and J lost 7, with 18 bases in between. The CDR3 runs to 13 residues. CDR3 protein: CASYDLASGEQYF. CDR3 coding DNA: TGTGCCAGCTATGACCTGGCCTCGGGGGAGCAGTACTTC.

V gene TRBV4-1 combines with J gene TRBJ1-2, with TRBD1 identical over 7 bases. The CDR3 is 15 amino acids. The V segment lost 2 bases and the J segment 0 bases; nucleotides outside the gene matches: 3. Germline assignment: CDR1 MGHRA and CDR2 YSYEKL. The CDR3 protein is CASSQSGQTNYGYTF. The CDR3 bases are TGCGCCAGCAGCCAATCGGGACAGACTAACTATGGCTACACCTTC.

As DNA, the CDR3 is TGTGCCAGCAGCGTTCTAGGGAACACTGAAGCTTTCTTT. Translation gives CASSVLGNTEAFF. The chain joins TRBV9 to TRBJ1-1; no reliable D call. Germline V gene lookup returns CDR1 SGDLS and CDR2 YYNGEE. Trimming took 2 bases from V and 1 from J, leaving 6 bases between them. The length of the CDR3 is 13 residues.

The chain uses TRBV6-5 and TRBJ2-2, with no clear D. Germline CDR1 and CDR2: MNHEY and SVGAGI. The CDR3 runs to 13 residues. V lost 5 bases and J lost 4, with 8 bases in between. The DNA of the CDR3 is TGTGCCAGCAGTCGAGAACTCACCGGGGAGCTGTTTTTT. This sequence encodes CASSRELTGELFF.

The rearrangement links TRBV28 to TRBJ2-1, with 9 positions matching TRBD2. Germline CDR1 and CDR2: MDHEN and SYDVKM. This CDR3 region has 16 residues. With V trimmed by 5 bases and J by 4 bases, 9 bases remained unmatched. As DNA, the CDR3 is TGTGCCAGCAGTACCCTACTAGCGGGCGCTTACAATGAGCAGTTCTTC. Amino acid sequence: CASSTLLAGAYNEQFF.

This chain links TRBV7-2 with TRBJ1-1, with TRBD1 matching over 8 bases. Germline CDR1 SGHTA, CDR2 FQGNSA. Germline trimming cut 6 bases from V and 0 bases from J; bases unmatched to any gene: 3. The CDR3 length is 14 residues. The CDR3 region is CASRSTGVNTEAFF. The CDR3 DNA reads as TGTGCCAGCAGATCGACAGGGGTGAACACTGAAGCTTTCTTT.

CDR3 sequence (DNA): TGTGCCACGAATCAGGGGGTTACTGACGGAGATACGCAGTATTTT. Protein product: CATNQGVTDGDTQYF. J is TRBJ2-3 and V is TRBV27; 7 bases map to TRBD1. Trimming at V came to 10 bases and at J to 5 bases, leaving 15 bases not matched to a gene. This CDR3 is 15 amino acids long. CDR1 and CDR2 from the germline V gene are MNHEY and SMNVEV (reference sequence).

This clone was seen only a few times. The V gene is TRBV6-5, the J gene TRBJ2-7, with D possibly TRBD1 on 6 matching bases. Trimming took off 4 bases at V and 4 bases at J, with 14 bases between the two ends. CDR3 length: 14 amino acids. Germline CDR1 reads MNHEY; CDR2 reads SVGAGI. CDR3 coding DNA: TGTGCCAGCAGTTCAGCCGGGACACAATACGAGCAGTACTTC. This codes for CASSSAGTQYEQYF.

The V call is TRBV7-8, the J call TRBJ2-5, with D possibly being TRBD2 (5 bases). The germline V and J ends were trimmed by 1 base and 9 bases, with 12 bases remaining between them. The CDR3 length is 13 residues. CDR1 is SGHVS, CDR2 FQNEAQ, per germline. The CDR3 DNA reads as TGTGCCAGCAGCTTAGGGGTTATGGGAGCCCAGTACTTC. Protein: CASSLGVMGAQYF. The full variable domain, in which reference TRBV7-8 and TRBJ2-5 provide the parts outside the CDR3, is GAGVSQSPRYKVAKRGQDVALRCDPISGHVSLFWYQQALGQGPEFLTYFQNEAQLDKSGLPSDRFFAERPEGSVSTLKIQRTQQEDSAVYLCASSLGVMGAQYFGPGTRLLVL.

This chain connects TRBV6-5 to TRBJ2-5, with D perhaps TRBD1 (6 bases). The DNA matches TRBJ2-7 better at its end, which makes the J call doubtful. CDR1 is MNHEY, CDR2 SVGAGI, per germline. The CDR3 loop spans 14 amino acids. The CDR3, as DNA: TGTGCCAGCAGTTATCGGGACAACCGCTACGAGCAGTACTTC. This translates into CASSYRDNRYEQYF.

This clone was seen only a few times. The chain combines TRBV5-4 with TRBJ2-5, with TRBD1 as a possible D gene (5 bases). Trimming took off 2 bases at V and 1 base at J, with 6 bases between the two ends. From germline, CDR1 is SGHNT and CDR2 YYREEE (reference sequence). This CDR3 has 13 amino acids. CDR3 sequence: CASSLDSQETQYF. DNA for the CDR3: TGTGCCAGCAGCTTAGACAGCCAAGAGACCCAGTACTTC.